Listed here are 4 T cell receptor beta chains from one sample, sequenced in a study of CD8 T cells in ankylosing spondylitis. TCRdb ran MiXCR on the 5' RACE reads and lists one entry per CDR3 protein. The table includes about 360,000 distinct CDR3 sequences, under 15% detected once. The specimen was blood, either unsorted or a sorted T cell fraction (not recorded which). All receptors come from a male donor with ankylosing spondylitis or in good health (not recorded which).

This clonotype was recorded once. The chain combines TRBV12-3 or TRBV12-4 with TRBJ2-1; 11 bases fit TRBD2. Trimming cost V 4 bases and J 6 bases; bases outside gene matches: 5. This CDR3 region has 15 residues. The CDR3 coding sequence is TGTGCCAGCAGTTCCGGACTAGCGGGCCTCAATGAGCAGTTCTTC. This encodes CASSSGLAGLNEQFF.

This clonotype occurred a few times. The V gene is TRBV7-2, the J gene TRBJ2-1; D possibly uses TRBD1 or TRBD2 (6 bases each). Trimming took off 3 bases at V and 9 bases at J, with 12 bases between the two ends. The CDR3 totals 13 residues. CDR1 is SGHTA, CDR2 FQGNSA, per germline. The CDR3 region is CASSFLGGGEQFF. The CDR3, as DNA: TGTGCCAGCAGCTTTCTGGGGGGCGGTGAGCAGTTCTTC.

This chain links TRBV7-2 with TRBJ2-3; TRBD2 matches at 8 bases. J was trimmed by 2 bases and V by 4 bases; bases with no gene match: 5. The CDR3 covers 15 residues. Germline V gene data show CDR1 as SGHTA and CDR2 as FQGNSA. CDR3 protein: CASSSSGSNTDTQYF. CDR3 bases: TGTGCCAGCAGCTCTAGCGGGTCAAACACAGATACGCAGTATTTT.

Only a few counts were recorded for this clonotype. This chain uses TRBV20-1 with TRBJ2-1, with 9 positions matching TRBD2. The ends lost 3 bases at V and 3 bases at J; junction bases unmatched: 6. The germline V gene encodes CDR1 DFQATT and CDR2 SNEGSKA (reference sequence). CDR3 length: 15 amino acids. Here the CDR3 DNA reads TGCAGTGCTAGGGGGCCTAGCGGGAACTACAATGAGCAGTTCTTC. The encoded protein is CSARGPSGNYNEQFF.